These 21 T cell receptor delta chains share one sample of origin, sequenced in a study of Vδ1+ human thymocytes. Study-level points and caveats: Thymic TRG and TRD repertoires appeared highly polyclonal.

Extracted RNA was reverse transcribed into cDNA. CDR3 amplicons came from multiplex PCR with pooled V-gene forward and constant-region reverse primers. TCRdb made new clone calls on the multiplex PCR reads using CATT. The table has 20,000 to 25,000 delta-chain clones, roughly 8% seen once. These receptors' antigens are unknown. Sequencing was done on a sample of Vdelta1+ gamma-delta thymocytes from the thymus. Subset denoted: FACS-sorted CD3+ TCRalphabeta- TCRVdelta1+ TCRVdelta2- thymocytes. Receptors originate from a child less than two years old who had congenital heart surgery.

This clone was counted only a few times. This sequence joins TRDV1 and TRDJ1; D perhaps matches TRDD3 (5 bases). The length of the CDR3 is 21 residues. V gave up 1 base and J gave up 0 bases, with 27 bases separating them. Germline V lookup: CDR1 TSWWSYY, CDR2 QGS. The CDR3 bases are TGTGCTCTTGGGGAACGTTCGGGGCAATACTTACTGGTAGCTTACACCGATAAACTCATCTTT. Translating it yields CALGERSGQYLLVAYTDKLIF.

V is TRDV1 and J is TRDJ1, with D hard to call. The CDR3 loop spans 12 amino acids. V shed 4 bases and J shed 0 bases, with 3 bases lying between them. Germline CDR1 TSWWSYY, CDR2 QGS. CDR3 sequence (DNA): TGTGCTCTTGGGGCTGACACCGATAAACTCATCTTT. Amino acid sequence: CALGADTDKLIF.

J is TRDJ1 and V is TRDV1; D could derive from TRDD1 or TRDD3 (5 bases each). This CDR3 spans 19 amino acids. The V end was cut by 2 bases, the J end by 3 bases, with 25 bases between. Germline V gives CDR1 TSWWSYY, CDR2 QGS. CDR3 nucleotide sequence: TGTGCTCTTGGGGAATCCGCCTGGAATAGGGGGGGGGCACCCGATAAACTCATCTTT. Protein: CALGESAWNRGGAPDKLIF.

This clone was counted only a few times. The rearrangement uses TRDV1 and TRDJ1; 8 positions agree with TRDD2. Germline V gene lookup returns CDR1 TSWWSYY and CDR2 QGS. The CDR3 covers 17 residues. The trim removed 3 bases at V and 5 bases at J, leaving 14 bases unmatched. The CDR3 is CALGEASYMRRGDKLIF. CDR3 coding DNA: TGTGCTCTTGGGGAGGCTTCCTACATGCGTCGGGGTGATAAACTCATCTTT.

The J gene is given as TRDJ1, and the V gene is not called; TRDD3, the table's D call, lacks a check against the DNA. The CDR3 covers 20 residues. CDR3 sequence reads: CALGERPLTPATPQNDKLIF. The CDR3 DNA sequence: TGTGCTCTTGGGGAACGCCCCCTTACCCCAGCGACACCCCAGAACGATAAACTCATCTTT.

The chain employs TRDV1 and TRDJ1; 10 positions match TRDD3. The J gene, left out of TCRdb, was set here by checking the DNA against germline. With V trimmed by 0 bases and J by 0 bases, 13 bases remained unmatched. Per germline, CDR1 TSWWSYY and CDR2 QGS. The CDR3 has 20 residues. The CDR3 protein is CALGELGDTPLGSNTDKLIF. The CDR3 coding sequence is TGTGCTCTTGGGGAACTGGGGGATACGCCTCTTGGGTCGAACACCGATAAACTCATCTTT.

This clone was counted a few times. The genes are TRDV1 and TRDJ1, with TRDD3 as a possible D gene (5 bases). Per germline, CDR1 TSWWSYY and CDR2 QGS. Trimming stripped 3 bases from V and 2 bases from J, with 28 bases between. The CDR3 contains 20 residues. The CDR3 region has the DNA TGTGCTCTTGGGGAGCCCCTTGTAGTACTGAGGGTAACTGGAACCGATAAACTCATCTTT. Protein sequence: CALGEPLVVLRVTGTDKLIF.

This rearrangement joins TRDV1 to TRDJ1; TRDD2 is a possible D gene (5 bases). V was shortened by 0 bases and J by 0 bases, with 29 bases between the two germline ends. CDR3 length: 22 amino acids. Per germline, CDR1 TSWWSYY and CDR2 QGS. As DNA, the CDR3 is TGTGCTCTTGGGGAACTCCCTACGAACAGGGGCTTCAACGGGGCCTACACCGATAAACTCATCTTT. Protein product: CALGELPTNRGFNGAYTDKLIF.

This clone has only a few counts. The J gene is TRDJ1, the V gene TRDV1; 8 bases map to TRDD3. V was pared by 1 base and J by 2 bases, with 18 bases of the junction left unmatched. Germline V gene sequence: CDR1 TSWWSYY, CDR2 QGS. The CDR3 extends over 20 amino acids. The CDR3 sequence: CALGEPDLFWSGIRTDKLIF. The CDR3 DNA is TGTGCTCTTGGGGAACCCGACCTATTTTGGAGCGGGATACGGACCGATAAACTCATCTTT.

The chain carries TRDV1 and TRDJ1, with TRDD3 matching over 7 bases. Looked up from germline, CDR1 is TSWWSYY and CDR2 is QGS. The junction had 6 bases not matched to a gene; V was cut back by 2 bases and J by 3 bases. The CDR3 extends over 15 amino acids. The CDR3: CALGEEAGGSDKLIF. The CDR3 region has the DNA TGTGCTCTTGGGGAAGAGGCTGGGGGGTCCGATAAACTCATCTTT.

This clone was counted a few times. The chain couples TRDV1 to TRDJ1, with 8 bases lining up with TRDD3. After removal of 0 bases from V and 1 base from J, the junction contained 13 bases not matched to a gene. The CDR3 is 19 amino acids. Germline V CDR1 and CDR2: TSWWSYY, QGS. The CDR3 coding sequence is TGTGCTCTTGGGGAACTTGACCTAGATGGGGGATTGGGCACCGATAAACTCATCTTT. Residues: CALGELDLDGGLGTDKLIF.

This rearrangement joins TRDV1 to TRDJ1; D remains unclear. The CDR3 has 16 amino acids. The V end lost 4 bases, the J end lost 1 base, and 16 bases lay between the germline ends. Germline CDR1 and CDR2: TSWWSYY and QGS. The DNA of the CDR3 is TGTGCTCTTGGGGGACGACCCATTTACAGCACCGATAAACTCATCTTT. Protein: CALGGRPIYSTDKLIF.

This clone was observed a few times. V and J are TRDV1 and TRDJ1; 9 bases fit TRDD3. The length of the CDR3 is 22 residues. In germline, CDR1 is TSWWSYY, CDR2 QGS. Losses at the gene ends were 2 bases for V and 0 bases for J; bases not matched to a gene: 22. The DNA for the CDR3 is TGTGCTCTTGGGGAATGGGACCCCCCGGCGTACTGGGGGAGAATGTACACCGATAAACTCATCTTT. Translation gives CALGEWDPPAYWGRMYTDKLIF.

The rearrangement joins TRDV1 to TRDJ1; 9 bases line up with TRDD3. This CDR3 is built from 22 residues. The V and J ends lost 2 bases and 0 bases, in that order; junction bases with no gene match: 22. Germline V lookup: CDR1 TSWWSYY, CDR2 QGS. DNA for the CDR3: TGTGCTCTTGGGGAAGCTACAAAACGTTTGGGGGATATGATTCGGGACACCGATAAACTCATCTTT. As protein: CALGEATKRLGDMIRDTDKLIF.

The chain recombines TRDV1 with TRDJ1, with 7 bases that match TRDD3. No J gene was available from TCRdb, and it was assigned here by a germline match of the DNA. V trimming: 2 bases; J trimming: 0 bases; junction bases outside the gene matches: 12. The CDR3 consists of 18 residues. Germline CDR1 is TSWWSYY and CDR2 is QGS. The CDR3 DNA is TGTGCTCTTGGGGAAACTGGATGGGGGAGGACGTACACCGATAAACTCATCTTT. The encoded protein is CALGETGWGRTYTDKLIF.

The J gene was reported as TRDJ1; the V gene went uncalled; TRDD3 reflects the table's D call only, with no check against the DNA. CDR3 length: 20 residues. The CDR3 DNA follows: TGTGCTCTTGGGAACCCCCCAGGAGGGATCCCGATGGGGGACACCGATAAACTCATCTTT. This sequence encodes CALGNPPGGIPMGDTDKLIF.

This clone was counted a few times. The V gene is TRDV1, the J gene TRDJ1; D possibly corresponds to TRDD3 (6 bases). The CDR3 contains 16 residues. Between the trimmed V and J ends, which lost 6 bases and 0 bases, there was a span of 17 bases. Germline V lookup: CDR1 TSWWSYY, CDR2 QGS. CDR3 region: CALGAGGHQYTDKLIF. In DNA, the CDR3 is TGTGCTCTTGGTGCGGGGGGACACCAGTACACCGATAAACTCATCTTT.

The V call is TRDV1, the J call TRDJ1; D might be TRDD2 (6 bases). The germline V gene encodes CDR1 TSWWSYY and CDR2 QGS. CDR3 length: 15 amino acids. Trimming took 2 bases from V and 9 from J, leaving 19 bases between them. In DNA, the CDR3 is TGTGCTCTTGGGGAAGCCGTCTTCCTCCCCGCGGAACTCATCTTT. Translated: CALGEAVFLPAELIF.

The V gene is TRDV1, the J gene TRDJ1; 8 positions agree with TRDD3. The CDR3 sequence is 18 residues long. The germline CDR1 and CDR2 sequences are TSWWSYY and QGS. Unmatched junction bases numbered 16, after V lost 3 bases and J lost 4 bases. The CDR3 reads CALGDPRLPLGGFDKLIF. CDR3 nucleotides: TGTGCTCTTGGGGACCCGCGCCTCCCGCTTGGGGGATTCGATAAACTCATCTTT.

This clone has more than one count but fewer than ten. The chain is built from TRDV1 and TRDJ1; 13 bases map to TRDD3. J was trimmed by 0 bases and V by 1 base; bases with no gene match: 17. CDR3 length equals 22 residues. CDR1 and CDR2 (germline): TSWWSYY, QGS. DNA of the CDR3: TGTGCTCTTGGGGAACCTCAGTACTGGGGGATACGACGATCTACTCACACCGATAAACTCATCTTT. Translated, it gives CALGEPQYWGIRRSTHTDKLIF.

This clone showed up just a few times. The chain employs TRDV2 and TRDJ1, with D possibly being TRDD3 (5 bases). Germline loops: CDR1 GEAIGNYY, CDR2 EKD. Trimming removed 7 bases from V and 7 bases from J, with 9 bases in between. The CDR3 loop spans 10 amino acids. The CDR3 DNA follows: TGTGCCTGCCCCTGGGCTAAACTCATCTTT. Residues: CACPWAKLIF.